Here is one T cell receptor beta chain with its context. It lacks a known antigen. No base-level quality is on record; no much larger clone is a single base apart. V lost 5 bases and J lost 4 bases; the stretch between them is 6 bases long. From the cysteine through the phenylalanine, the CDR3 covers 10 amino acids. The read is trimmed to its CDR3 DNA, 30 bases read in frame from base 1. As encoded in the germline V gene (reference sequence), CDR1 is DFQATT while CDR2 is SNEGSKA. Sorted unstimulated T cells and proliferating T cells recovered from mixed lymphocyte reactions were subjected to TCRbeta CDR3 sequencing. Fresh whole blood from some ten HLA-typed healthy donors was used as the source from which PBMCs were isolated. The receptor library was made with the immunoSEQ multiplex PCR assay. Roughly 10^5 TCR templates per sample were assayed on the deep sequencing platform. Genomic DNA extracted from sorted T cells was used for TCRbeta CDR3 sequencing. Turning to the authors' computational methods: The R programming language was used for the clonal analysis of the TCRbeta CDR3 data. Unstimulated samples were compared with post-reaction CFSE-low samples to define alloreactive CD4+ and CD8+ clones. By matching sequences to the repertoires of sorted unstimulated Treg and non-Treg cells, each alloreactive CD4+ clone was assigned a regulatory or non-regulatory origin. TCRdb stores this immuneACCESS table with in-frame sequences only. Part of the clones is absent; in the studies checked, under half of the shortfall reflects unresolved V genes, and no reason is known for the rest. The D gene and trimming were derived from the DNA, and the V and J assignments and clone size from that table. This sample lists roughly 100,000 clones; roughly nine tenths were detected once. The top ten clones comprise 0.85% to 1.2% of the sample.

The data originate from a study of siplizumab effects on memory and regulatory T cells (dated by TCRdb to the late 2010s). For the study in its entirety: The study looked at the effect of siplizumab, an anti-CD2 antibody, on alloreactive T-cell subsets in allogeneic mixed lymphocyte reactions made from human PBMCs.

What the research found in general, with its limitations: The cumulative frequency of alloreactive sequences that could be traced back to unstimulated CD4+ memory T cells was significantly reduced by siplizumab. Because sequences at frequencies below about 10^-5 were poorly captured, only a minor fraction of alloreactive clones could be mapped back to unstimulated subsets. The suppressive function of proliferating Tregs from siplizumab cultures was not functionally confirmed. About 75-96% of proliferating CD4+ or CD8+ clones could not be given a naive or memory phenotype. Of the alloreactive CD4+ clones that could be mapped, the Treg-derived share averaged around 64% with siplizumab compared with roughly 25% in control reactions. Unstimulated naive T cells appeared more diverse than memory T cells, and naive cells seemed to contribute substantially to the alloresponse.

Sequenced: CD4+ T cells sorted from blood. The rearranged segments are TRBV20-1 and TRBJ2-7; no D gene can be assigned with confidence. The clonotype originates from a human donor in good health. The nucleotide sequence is TGCAGTGCTTCGGCATACGAGCAGTACTTC. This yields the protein CSASAYEQYF.